Below are 29 T cell receptor beta chains sequenced from a single sample in a study of OX40 agonist ivuxolimab in advanced cancers. Only in-frame clones appear in the TCRdb table, and some are missing; sequencing was by immunoSEQ multiplex PCR. This table holds some 70,000 clones, around 88% found once. Sequencing was performed on CD4+ or CD8+ T cells sorted from blood, taken in a trial of the OX40 agonist ivuxolimab. The receptor source for this set is an adult with an advanced solid tumor such as melanoma, head and neck, liver or kidney cancer.

This clone was picked up one time. The chain combines TRBV6-1 with TRBJ2-3; either TRBD1 or TRBD2 may supply D (5 bases each). The germline V gene has CDR1 MNHNS and CDR2 SASEGT. The CDR3 spans 13 residues. V was trimmed by 4 bases and J by 5 bases, leaving 10 bases between them. The CDR3 sequence is CASSAPGRDTQYF. The CDR3 DNA is TGTGCCAGCAGTGCCCCAGGGAGAGATACGCAGTATTTT.

The rearrangement joins TRBV5-1 to TRBJ2-7, with 7 bases lining up with TRBD1. The V and J ends lost 6 bases and 1 base, in that order; junction bases with no gene match: 7. The CDR3 covers 14 residues. The germline V gene encodes CDR1 SGHRS and CDR2 YFSETQ. The CDR3 nucleotides are TGCGCCAGCACCGAGACAGGGCTGTCCTACGAGCAGTACTTC. Its protein is CASTETGLSYEQYF.

This clone appeared a few times. The CDR3 coding sequence is TGCGCCAGCAGCTTGGGGGCAGGGGAAGAGACCCAGTACTTC. As protein: CASSLGAGEETQYF. The chain employs TRBV5-1 and TRBJ2-5, with TRBD1 as a possible D gene (6 bases). V dropped 0 bases and J dropped 3 bases, with 9 bases sitting between them. CDR3 length: 14 amino acids. Looked up from germline, CDR1 is SGHRS and CDR2 is YFSETQ.

The rearrangement joins TRBV5-1 to TRBJ1-2; TRBD1 is a possible D gene (5 bases). The V gene's germline CDR1 is SGHRS and CDR2 YFSETQ. V dropped 0 bases and J dropped 3 bases, with 9 bases sitting between them. CDR3 size: 14 residues. In DNA, the CDR3 is TGCGCCAGCAGCTTGGAGGTAGGGGACTATGGCTACACCTTC. Protein sequence: CASSLEVGDYGYTF.

The chain combines TRBV7-8 with TRBJ2-3; 9 positions match TRBD1. CDR1 and CDR2 from the germline V gene are SGHVS and FQNEAQ. The CDR3 consists of 16 residues. J was trimmed by 8 bases and V by 2 bases; bases with no gene match: 11. In DNA form, the CDR3 reads TGTGCCAGCAGCTTACCGAGAAAACAGGGGGCGACTACGCAGTATTTT. It translates to CASSLPRKQGATTQYF.

This chain uses TRBV2 with TRBJ2-5; a possible D gene is TRBD2 (7 bases). Between the trimmed V and J ends, which lost 1 base and 5 bases, there was a span of 17 bases. CDR3 length: 16 residues. Germline CDR1 is SNHLY and CDR2 is FYNNEI. CDR3 region: CASSEVIRGARETQYF. The CDR3 DNA reads as TGTGCCAGCAGTGAAGTAATCCGGGGGGCGAGGGAGACCCAGTACTTC.

The count of this clone is one. This sequence joins TRBV5-6 and TRBJ1-1; 7 bases align to TRBD1. The CDR3 runs to 14 residues. Germline CDR1 and CDR2: SGHDT and YYEEEE. The V segment lost 2 bases and the J segment 0 bases; nucleotides outside the gene matches: 1. CDR3 coding DNA: TGTGCCAGCAGCTTAGACAGGGTGAACACTGAAGCTTTCTTT. It is translated as CASSLDRVNTEAFF. The full variable domain, completed using reference TRBV5-6 and TRBJ1-1, is DAGVTQSPTHLIKTRGQQVTLRCSPKSGHDTVSWYQQALGQGPQFIFQYYEEEERQRGNFPDRFSGHQFPNYSSELNVNALLLGDSALYLCASSLDRVNTEAFFGQGTRLTVV.

The gene calls are TRBV10-1 and TRBJ1-1; D call uncertain. Trimming stripped 9 bases from V and 0 bases from J, with 5 bases between. This CDR3 is built from 11 residues. In germline, CDR1 is WNHNN, CDR2 SYGVQD (reference sequence). The CDR3 protein is CARGMNTEAFF. CDR3 nucleotide sequence: TGCGCCAGGGGCATGAACACTGAAGCTTTCTTT.

This rearrangement joins TRBV28 to TRBJ2-7; TRBD1 matches 8 bases. CDR3 length: 16 amino acids. J was trimmed by 2 bases and V by 5 bases; bases with no gene match: 11. The germline V gene encodes CDR1 MDHEN and CDR2 SYDVKM. CDR3 sequence: CASSTPFDRGAYEQYF. The CDR3 DNA reads TGTGCCAGCAGTACTCCTTTCGACAGGGGCGCCTACGAGCAGTACTTC.

V and J are TRBV18 and TRBJ2-7; TRBD1 matches at 9 bases. The CDR3 is made up of 14 amino acids. The junction had 2 bases not matched to a gene; V was cut back by 1 base and J by 4 bases. Germline V gene lookup returns CDR1 KGHSH and CDR2 LQKENI. The CDR3 nucleotides read TGTGCCAGCTCACCACGACAGGGGGATTACGAGCAGTACTTC. Its translation: CASSPRQGDYEQYF.

The gene calls are TRBV19 and TRBJ1-6, with 8 bases fitting TRBD1. Trimming removed 3 bases from V and 10 bases from J; junction bases left unmatched: 5. This CDR3 contains 14 residues. In germline, CDR1 is LNHDA, CDR2 SQIVND (reference sequence). The CDR3 here is CASSIDRGDSPLHF. CDR3 in DNA: TGTGCCAGTAGTATTGACAGGGGAGACTCACCCCTCCACTTT.

The chain employs TRBV4-1 and TRBJ2-2; perhaps TRBD2 as D (5 bases). V was shortened by 4 bases and J by 8 bases, with 14 bases between the two germline ends. The CDR3 loop spans 14 amino acids. The germline V gene has CDR1 MGHRA and CDR2 YSYEKL. CDR3 region: CASSPGIVGGELFF. The CDR3 DNA reads as TGCGCCAGCAGCCCGGGAATCGTCGGTGGGGAGCTGTTTTTT.

The genes are TRBV9 and TRBJ1-1; D is uncertain. With 2 bases removed from V and 0 bases from J, the gap between germline ends came to 11 bases. The CDR3 covers 15 residues. The germline gives CDR1 SGDLS, CDR2 YYNGEE. CDR3 protein: CASSVGGNLNTEAFF. The DNA for the CDR3 is TGTGCCAGCAGCGTGGGCGGAAACTTGAACACTGAAGCTTTCTTT.

The chain has TRBV6-5 and TRBJ1-2; D is undetermined. Per the germline V gene, CDR1 is MNHEY and CDR2 is SVGAGI. V gave up 5 bases and J gave up 8 bases, with 12 bases separating them. The length of the CDR3 is 12 residues. For the CDR3, the DNA is TGTGCCAGCAGTGACCGTACATCAGGCTACACCTTC. Translating gives CASSDRTSGYTF.

The chain carries TRBV5-8 and TRBJ1-4; D is undetermined. Per the germline V gene, CDR1 is SGHTS and CDR2 is YDEGEE. V was shortened by 0 bases and J by 3 bases, with 9 bases between the two germline ends. The CDR3 runs to 15 residues. The CDR3 sequence: CASSLDGRPNEKLFF. CDR3 DNA: TGTGCCAGCAGCTTGGACGGACGGCCTAATGAAAAACTGTTTTTT.

The CDR3 region is CASSLRRTISSGANVLTF. The DNA for the CDR3 is TGTGCCAGCAGCTTAAGACGTACCATAAGCTCTGGGGCCAACGTCCTGACTTTC. J is TRBJ2-6 and V is TRBV7-3; D gene unclear. Germline lookup yields CDR1 SGHTA and CDR2 FQGTGA. This CDR3 comprises 18 residues. Trimming removed 1 base at V and 0 bases at J, with 13 bases between.

The V call is TRBV9, the J call TRBJ1-3; TRBD1 agrees at 9 bases. This CDR3 has 15 amino acids. Germline values: CDR1 SGDLS, CDR2 YYNGEE. After removal of 4 bases from V and 2 bases from J, the junction contained 4 bases not matched to a gene. The chain's CDR3 is CASSPRTGAGNTIYF. In DNA form, the CDR3 reads TGTGCCAGCAGCCCACGGACAGGGGCTGGAAACACCATATATTTT.

The genes are TRBV5-1 and TRBJ2-2, with 7 bases aligning to TRBD1. The CDR3 covers 17 residues. CDR1 is SGHRS and CDR2 is YFSETQ in the germline V gene. The junction had 12 bases not matched to a gene; V was cut back by 6 bases and J by 1 base. For the CDR3, the DNA is TGCGCCAGCATCCCAACCCCCCGGACAGGGAACACCGGGGAGCTGTTTTTT. It yields the protein CASIPTPRTGNTGELFF.

This chain connects TRBV2 to TRBJ2-2, with 7 bases matching TRBD2. The CDR3 has 17 residues. Germline values: CDR1 SNHLY, CDR2 FYNNEI. With 6 bases clipped from V and 1 base from J, the junction kept 11 bases outside the gene matches. CDR3 sequence reads: CASSVFRAGENTGELFF. CDR3 DNA: TGTGCCAGCAGCGTCTTTCGGGCGGGAGAGAACACCGGGGAGCTGTTTTTT.

This rearrangement joins TRBV11-2 to TRBJ2-7, with 7 positions matching TRBD1. The CDR3 is 15 residues long. V trimming: 1 base; J trimming: 0 bases; junction bases outside the gene matches: 3. CDR1 is SGHAT, CDR2 FQNNGV, per germline. CDR3 sequence: CASSLGAGGSYEQYF. As DNA, the CDR3 is TGTGCCAGCAGCTTAGGGGCAGGGGGCTCCTACGAGCAGTACTTC.

V gene TRBV9 combines with J gene TRBJ2-1; TRBD2 agrees at 11 bases. The CDR3 totals 15 residues. V lost 0 bases to trimming and J lost 8 bases; unmatched junction nucleotides: 4. Germline values: CDR1 SGDLS, CDR2 YYNGEE. CDR3 sequence reads: CASSVVTSGIYEQFF. The CDR3 coding sequence is TGTGCCAGCAGCGTAGTGACTAGCGGGATCTATGAGCAGTTCTTC.

The sample holds a few counts of this clone. The chain has TRBV5-1 and TRBJ2-2, with D perhaps matching TRBD1 (6 bases). V lost 2 bases to trimming and J lost 0 bases, with 8 bases between them. From germline, CDR1 is SGHRS and CDR2 YFSETQ. CDR3 length: 15 amino acids. The CDR3 DNA reads as TGCGCCAGCAGCTTCCGGGACACGAACACCGGGGAGCTGTTTTTT. Translated: CASSFRDTNTGELFF.

The chain recombines TRBV7-2 with TRBJ1-1; D is perhaps TRBD1 (6 bases). The CDR3 extends over 13 amino acids. V lost 4 bases to trimming and J lost 5 bases, with 11 bases between them. Germline V lookup: CDR1 SGHTA, CDR2 FQGNSA. CDR3 DNA: TGTGCCAGCAGCTCCACACAGGGAACTGAAGCTTTCTTT. The encoded protein is CASSSTQGTEAFF.

This clone was recorded a few times. The chain links TRBV11-2 to TRBJ2-1; D is possibly TRBD1 (6 bases). This CDR3 comprises 12 residues. V gave up 5 bases and J gave up 9 bases, with 11 bases separating them. CDR1 and CDR2 (germline): SGHAT, FQNNGV. The CDR3 DNA sequence: TGTGCCAGCAGCCCGGTGGGGGCTGAGCAGTTCTTC. This translates into CASSPVGAEQFF. Full variable domain (outside the CDR3, taken from reference TRBV11-2 and TRBJ2-1): EAGVAQSPRYKIIEKRQSVAFWCNPISGHATLYWYQQILGQGPKLLIQFQNNGVVDDSQLPKDRFSAERLKGVDSTLKIQPAKLEDSAVYLCASSPVGAEQFFGPGTRLTVL.

The chain recombines TRBV5-1 with TRBJ1-5; 8 bases match TRBD1. CDR3 size: 15 residues. Germline assignment: CDR1 SGHRS and CDR2 YFSETQ. With V trimmed by 4 bases and J by 6 bases, 9 bases remained unmatched. The CDR3 protein is CASSEGGQGGQPQHF. In DNA, the CDR3 is TGCGCCAGCAGCGAGGGAGGACAGGGCGGTCAGCCCCAGCATTTT.

The chain is built from TRBV14 and TRBJ1-1; weak D call: TRBD1 (5 bases). The germline V gene encodes CDR1 SGHDN and CDR2 FVKESK. Trimming removed 1 base from V and 2 bases from J, with 20 bases in between. The CDR3 has 18 amino acids. This CDR3 reads CASSQVGTYLGTNTEAFF. The CDR3 DNA is TGTGCCAGCAGCCAAGTTGGGACCTACCTGGGAACTAACACTGAAGCTTTCTTT.

This clone was observed a single time. This sequence joins TRBV5-1 and TRBJ2-2; 9 nucleotides align to TRBD1. The CDR3 has 12 residues. Trimming took 4 bases from V and 13 from J; bases not matched to a gene: 5. The germline gives CDR1 SGHRS, CDR2 YFSETQ. The CDR3 loop is CASSEGQGVLFF. The CDR3 bases are TGCGCCAGCAGCGAGGGACAGGGAGTGCTGTTTTTT. Full variable domain (missing parts from reference TRBV5-1 and TRBJ2-2): KAGVTQTPRYLIKTRGQQVTLSCSPISGHRSVSWYQQTPGQGLQFLFEYFSETQRNKGNFPGRFSGRQFSNSRSEMNVSTLELGDSALYLCASSEGQGVLFFGEGSRLTVL.

The chain uses TRBV7-8 and TRBJ2-7; 7 positions match TRBD1. CDR3 length: 14 residues. CDR1 is SGHVS, CDR2 FQNEAQ, per germline. With V trimmed by 3 bases and J by 3 bases, 5 bases remained unmatched. The CDR3 sequence is CASSFQGVSYEQYF. CDR3 in DNA: TGTGCCAGCAGCTTTCAGGGGGTAAGCTACGAGCAGTACTTC.

The chain has TRBV15 and TRBJ1-3; 9 bases are shared with TRBD1. This CDR3 region has 17 residues. Trimming removed 3 bases from V and 2 bases from J; junction bases left unmatched: 8. The germline gives CDR1 LNHNV, CDR2 YYDKDF (reference sequence). CDR3 DNA sequence: TGTGCCACCAGCAGGGCAACCGGGACAGGGACTGGAAACACCATATATTTT. It codes for CATSRATGTGTGNTIYF.